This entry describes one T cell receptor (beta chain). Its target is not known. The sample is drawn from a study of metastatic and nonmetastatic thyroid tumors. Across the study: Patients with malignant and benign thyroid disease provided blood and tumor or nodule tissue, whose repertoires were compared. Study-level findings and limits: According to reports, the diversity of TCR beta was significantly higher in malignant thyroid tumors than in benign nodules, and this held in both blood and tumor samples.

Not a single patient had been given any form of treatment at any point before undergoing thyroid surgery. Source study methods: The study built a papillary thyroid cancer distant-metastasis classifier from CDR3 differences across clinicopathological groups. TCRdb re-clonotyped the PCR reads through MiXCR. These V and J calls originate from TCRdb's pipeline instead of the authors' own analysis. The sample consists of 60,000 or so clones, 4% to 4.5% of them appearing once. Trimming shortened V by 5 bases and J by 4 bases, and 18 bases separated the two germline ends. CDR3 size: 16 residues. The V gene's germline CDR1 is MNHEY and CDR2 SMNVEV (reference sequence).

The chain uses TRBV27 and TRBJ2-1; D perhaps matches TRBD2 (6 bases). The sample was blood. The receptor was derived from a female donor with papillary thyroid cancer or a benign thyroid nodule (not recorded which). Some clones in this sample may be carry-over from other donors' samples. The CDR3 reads CASSPFGRGTYNEQFF. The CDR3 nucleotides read TGTGCCAGCAGTCCCTTCGGACGGGGGACGTACAATGAGCAGTTCTTC.